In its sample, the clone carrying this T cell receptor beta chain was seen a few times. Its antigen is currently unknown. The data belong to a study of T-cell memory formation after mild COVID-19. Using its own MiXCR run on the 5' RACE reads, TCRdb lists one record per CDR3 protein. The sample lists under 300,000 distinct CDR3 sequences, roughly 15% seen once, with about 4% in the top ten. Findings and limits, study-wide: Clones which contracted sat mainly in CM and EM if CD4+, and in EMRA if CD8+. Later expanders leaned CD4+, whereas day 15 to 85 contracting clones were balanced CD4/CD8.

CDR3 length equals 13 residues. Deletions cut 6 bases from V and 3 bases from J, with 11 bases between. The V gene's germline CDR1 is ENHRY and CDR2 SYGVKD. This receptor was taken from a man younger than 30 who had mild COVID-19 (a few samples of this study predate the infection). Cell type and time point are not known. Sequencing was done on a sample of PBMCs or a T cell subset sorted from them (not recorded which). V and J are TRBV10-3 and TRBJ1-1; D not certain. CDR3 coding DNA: TGTGCCATCAGGGTGTTAGAGGACACTGAAGCTTTCTTT. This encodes CAIRVLEDTEAFF.